Below, one T cell receptor (beta chain) is given with its context. Produced via immunoSEQ multiplex PCR; TCRdb's table is partial and in-frame only. The sample holds more than 250,000 clones, around 88% seen once. These data come from a study of blood T cell repertoires in COVID-19. The germline gives CDR1 MNHEY, CDR2 SVGAGI. The V segment lost 6 bases and the J segment 4 bases; nucleotides outside the gene matches: 8. This CDR3 is 14 amino acids long. The sample consisted of PBMCs or T cells enriched from blood (not recorded which). The receptor was derived from a woman in her thirties or forties with acute COVID-19. The chain uses TRBV6-5 and TRBJ1-2, with 7 positions matching TRBD1. CDR3 in amino acids: CASSETGQRYGYTF. CDR3 in DNA: TGTGCCAGCAGCGAGACAGGGCAGCGCTATGGCTACACCTTC.